What follows are 26 T cell receptor beta chains derived from one specimen sequenced in a study of CD8 T cells in ankylosing spondylitis. The study, taken as a whole, reports: One TCR beta motif, made up of under ten highly homologous variants, appeared characteristic of ankylosing spondylitis blood.

TCRdb reprocessed the 5' RACE reads with MiXCR, giving one entry per CDR3 protein. The sample has some 130,000 distinct CDR3 sequences; approximately 17% are singletons. These TCRs are of unknown antigen specificity. The material sequenced was blood, either unsorted or a sorted T cell fraction (not recorded which). Every receptor here comes from a male donor with ankylosing spondylitis.

V and J are TRBV6-1 and TRBJ2-7; D not certain. V was shortened by 3 bases and J by 0 bases, with 15 bases between the two germline ends. The germline CDR1 and CDR2 sequences are MNHNS and SASEGT. This CDR3 spans 16 amino acids. CDR3 sequence (DNA): TGTGCCAGCAGTGAGGTCCAGGTGGACCGCTCCTACGAGCAGTACTTC. Translation gives CASSEVQVDRSYEQYF.

The chain joins TRBV7-2 to TRBJ2-1; weak D call: TRBD2 (6 bases). Germline lookup yields CDR1 SGHTA and CDR2 FQGNSA. There are 18 residues in the CDR3. V lost 0 bases, J lost 6 bases, and 21 bases lay in between. CDR3 loop: CASSLAFEEFRERNEQFF. The CDR3 DNA sequence: TGTGCCAGCAGCTTAGCATTCGAAGAATTCCGGGAGCGCAATGAGCAGTTCTTC.

The chain couples TRBV9 to TRBJ2-7, with TRBD2 matching 9 bases. The CDR3 is 14 residues long. Germline V gives CDR1 SGDLS, CDR2 YYNGEE. Trimming took 0 bases from V and 6 from J; bases not matched to a gene: 4. The CDR3 nucleotides are TGTGCCAGCAGCGTAGGGCTAGCGGGGATCGAGCAGTACTTC. This translates into CASSVGLAGIEQYF.

Many counts were recorded for this clonotype. This chain links TRBV7-8 with TRBJ2-5, with a tentative D call TRBD1 (5 bases). The CDR3 is 18 amino acids. V lost 1 base and J 5 bases, leaving 23 bases between the germline ends. Per the germline V gene, CDR1 is SGHVS and CDR2 is FQNEAQ. The CDR3 loop is CASSLGGFESQGVETQYF. CDR3 coding DNA: TGTGCCAGCAGCTTAGGCGGTTTCGAGTCCCAGGGTGTGGAGACCCAGTACTTC. Looking up the rest from reference TRBV7-8 and TRBJ2-5 gives the full variable domain: GAGVSQSPRYKVAKRGQDVALRCDPISGHVSLFWYQQALGQGPEFLTYFQNEAQLDKSGLPSDRFFAERPEGSVSTLKIQRTQQEDSAVYLCASSLGGFESQGVETQYFGPGTRLLVL.

V usage is TRBV4-1 and J usage is TRBJ2-5; a possible D gene is TRBD2 (6 bases). CDR1 MGHRA and CDR2 YSYEKL come from the germline V gene. The V and J ends lost 2 bases and 1 base respectively, with 11 bases between them. The CDR3 totals 15 residues. The CDR3: CASSQSGTAQETQYF. The CDR3 nucleotides are TGCGCCAGCAGCCAAAGTGGGACTGCCCAAGAGACCCAGTACTTC.

V is TRBV11-2 and J is TRBJ2-1, with 15 bases aligning to TRBD2. The V gene end was trimmed by 6 bases and the J gene end by 6 bases; junction bases not matched to a gene: 9. The CDR3 has 17 amino acids. CDR1 is SGHAT, CDR2 FQNNGV, per germline. The CDR3 nucleotides read TGTGCCAGCAGTCTCAATTGGGGACTAGCGGGAGGCAATGAGCAGTTCTTC. It specifies CASSLNWGLAGGNEQFF.

This clonotype appeared many times. This rearrangement joins TRBV2 to TRBJ1-5; D gene unclear. Germline assignment: CDR1 SNHLY and CDR2 FYNNEI. The V end was cut by 6 bases, the J end by 0 bases, with 6 bases between. The CDR3 covers 13 residues. The CDR3 reads CASRFYSNQPQHF. DNA for the CDR3: TGTGCCAGCAGATTTTATAGCAATCAGCCCCAGCATTTT.

V and J are TRBV3-1 and TRBJ1-6; D is ambiguous. V lost 0 bases and J lost 8, with 5 bases in between. The CDR3 runs 13 residues. Germline loops: CDR1 LGHDT, CDR2 YNNKEL (reference sequence). The CDR3 here is CASSQDSDSPLHF. The CDR3 nucleotides read TGTGCCAGCAGCCAAGATTCTGATTCACCCCTCCACTTT.

The rearrangement joins TRBV6-1 to TRBJ1-5; D not certain. Germline-derived CDR1 and CDR2 are MNHNS and SASEGT. V lost 1 base to trimming and J lost 5 bases, with 12 bases between them. There are 15 residues in the CDR3. The CDR3 spells CASSEGAGGHQPQHF. CDR3 DNA: TGTGCCAGCAGTGAAGGGGCGGGTGGGCATCAGCCCCAGCATTTT.

A few counts support this clonotype. The chain links TRBV7-9 to TRBJ2-7, with TRBD2 matching 8 bases. The CDR3 is 13 amino acids. With 0 bases clipped from V and 6 bases from J, the junction kept 1 base outside the gene matches. Looked up from germline, CDR1 is SEHNR and CDR2 is FQNEAQ (reference sequence). CDR3 region: CASSLAAGGEQYF. In nucleotides, the CDR3 is TGTGCCAGCAGCTTAGCTGCGGGAGGCGAGCAGTACTTC.

This clonotype was counted only a few times. CDR3 DNA: TGCGCCAGCAGCCCGCAAGGGGGACGGCTAAATTACGAGCAGTACTTC. Its translation: CASSPQGGRLNYEQYF. The chain has TRBV4-1 and TRBJ2-7; D perhaps matches TRBD1 (6 bases). CDR3 length: 16 residues. V lost 4 bases, J lost 4 bases, and 20 bases lay in between. The germline gives CDR1 MGHRA, CDR2 YSYEKL.

In this sample, this clonotype turned up a few times. J is TRBJ1-1 and V is TRBV6-2 or TRBV6-3; D not certain. This CDR3 comprises 12 residues. The germline CDR1 and CDR2 sequences are MNHEY and SVGEGT. V was shortened by 6 bases and J by 6 bases, with 11 bases between the two germline ends. As DNA, the CDR3 is TGTGCCAGCAGCTATCCCCCGGCTGAAGCTTTCTTT. Its protein is CASSYPPAEAFF.

The chain combines TRBV5-1 with TRBJ2-3; tentative D call: TRBD2 (5 bases). The V and J ends lost 2 bases and 5 bases respectively, with 12 bases between them. Per the germline V gene, CDR1 is SGHRS and CDR2 is YFSETQ. This CDR3 region has 14 residues. The CDR3 loop reads CASSFRSGEDTQYF. In nucleotides, the CDR3 is TGCGCCAGCAGCTTTCGCTCCGGGGAAGATACGCAGTATTTT. The full variable domain, completed using reference TRBV5-1 and TRBJ2-3, is KAGVTQTPRYLIKTRGQQVTLSCSPISGHRSVSWYQQTPGQGLQFLFEYFSETQRNKGNFPGRFSGRQFSNSRSEMNVSTLELGDSALYLCASSFRSGEDTQYFGPGTRLTVL.

This clonotype was found many times. The chain recombines TRBV20-1 with TRBJ1-5, with D perhaps TRBD1 (6 bases). The CDR3 is made up of 12 amino acids. V lost 6 bases to trimming and J lost 4 bases, with 10 bases between them. Per the germline V gene, CDR1 is DFQATT and CDR2 is SNEGSKA (reference sequence). The DNA for the CDR3 is TGCAGTGCCAGGGGAGGGAATCAGCCCCAGCATTTT. Protein: CSARGGNQPQHF.

This clonotype was picked up a small number of times. The gene calls are TRBV27 and TRBJ2-1; tentative D call: TRBD2 (6 bases). The CDR3 contains 10 residues. CDR1 is MNHEY, CDR2 SMNVEV, per germline (reference sequence). Trimming removed 11 bases from V and 7 bases from J, with 9 bases in between. CDR3 loop: CAVGGNEQFF. The CDR3 DNA is TGTGCCGTGGGGGGAAATGAGCAGTTCTTC.

This chain links TRBV2 with TRBJ1-5; the D gene is possibly TRBD1 (6 bases). CDR1 and CDR2 (germline): SNHLY, FYNNEI. This CDR3 contains 16 residues. The V and J ends lost 7 bases and 4 bases respectively, with 20 bases between them. In DNA, the CDR3 is TGTGCCAGCAACGATCCTCGGACAGTCGGGAATCAGCCCCAGCATTTT. Amino acids: CASNDPRTVGNQPQHF. Full variable domain (missing parts from reference TRBV2 and TRBJ1-5): EPEVTQTPSHQVTQMGQEVILRCVPISNHLYFYWYRQILGQKVEFLVSFYNNEISEKSEIFDDQFSVERPDGSNFTLKIRSTKLEDSAMYFCASNDPRTVGNQPQHFGDGTRLSIL.

The V call is TRBV2, the J call TRBJ2-2; 14 bases line up with TRBD2. The V gene end was trimmed by 6 bases and the J gene end by 5 bases; junction bases not matched to a gene: 5. CDR3 length: 16 amino acids. Germline CDR1 SNHLY, CDR2 FYNNEI. CDR3 sequence reads: CASSGTSGRKTGELFF. CDR3 coding DNA: TGTGCCAGCAGCGGGACTAGCGGGAGAAAAACCGGGGAGCTGTTTTTT.

This clonotype was picked up many times. The chain joins TRBV12-3 or TRBV12-4 to TRBJ2-3; TRBD1 might be the D (5 bases). V was clipped by 2 bases and J by 4 bases, with 10 bases between them. This CDR3 has 14 amino acids. CDR3 in DNA: TGTGCCAGCAGTTTAACCAGGGTCCCAGATACGCAGTATTTT. Its translation is CASSLTRVPDTQYF.

This clonotype has just a few counts. This chain uses TRBV4-1 with TRBJ2-1; the D gene is possibly TRBD2 (6 bases). CDR1 MGHRA and CDR2 YSYEKL come from the germline V gene. Trimming took 4 bases from V and 2 from J, leaving 12 bases between them. This CDR3 has 15 amino acids. DNA of the CDR3: TGCGCCAGCAGCCCCCGGAGGGCCCCCTACAATGAGCAGTTCTTC. Translated: CASSPRRAPYNEQFF.

The chain employs TRBV20-1 and TRBJ2-1; possibly TRBD2 for D (7 bases). CDR3 length: 15 residues. V lost 0 bases and J 7 bases, leaving 16 bases between the germline ends. CDR1 DFQATT and CDR2 SNEGSKA come from the germline V gene (reference sequence). The CDR3: CSARDRGAGVNEQFF. The CDR3, as DNA: TGCAGTGCTAGAGATAGGGGGGCGGGAGTGAATGAGCAGTTCTTC.

V usage is TRBV5-1 and J usage is TRBJ2-5; 8 nucleotides agree with TRBD1. CDR3 size: 15 residues. V dropped 4 bases and J dropped 1; count of bases not matched to a gene: 6. CDR1 and CDR2 (germline): SGHRS, YFSETQ. CDR3 in amino acids: CASSQIQGGQETQYF. The DNA of the CDR3 is TGCGCCAGCAGCCAAATACAGGGGGGCCAAGAGACCCAGTACTTC.

This clonotype was seen more than once but under ten times. The rearrangement links TRBV4-3 to TRBJ1-6, with TRBD1 as a possible D gene (6 bases). This CDR3 has 14 amino acids. V dropped 7 bases and J dropped 10 bases, with 17 bases sitting between them. The germline gives CDR1 LGHNA, CDR2 YSLEER. CDR3: CASKGRGSNSPLHF. CDR3 in DNA: TGCGCCAGCAAGGGCAGGGGTAGTAACTCACCCCTCCACTTT.

In this sample, this clonotype turned up a few times. The chain recombines TRBV6-5 with TRBJ1-1; TRBD1 is a possible D gene (5 bases). The germline V and J ends were trimmed by 3 bases and 9 bases, with 17 bases remaining between them. The CDR3 is made up of 14 amino acids. Germline V gene data show CDR1 as MNHEY and CDR2 as SVGAGI. CDR3 DNA sequence: TGTGCCAGCAGTTATTTCGCAGGGAGCGTGAAAGCTTTCTTT. It encodes CASSYFAGSVKAFF.

This clonotype was counted many times. The chain couples TRBV6-2 or TRBV6-3 to TRBJ2-2; 7 bases are shared with TRBD1. Germline loops: CDR1 MNHEY, CDR2 SVGEGT. The junction had 5 bases not matched to a gene; V was cut back by 4 bases and J by 9 bases. There are 13 residues in the CDR3. CDR3: CASSFGTVRELFF. CDR3 DNA sequence: TGTGCCAGCAGTTTCGGGACAGTTCGGGAGCTGTTTTTT.

This sequence joins TRBV18 and TRBJ2-7; TRBD1 aligns across 8 bases. This CDR3 has 14 residues. J lost 0 bases, V lost 6 bases, and 4 bases had no gene match. Germline V gene data show CDR1 as KGHSH and CDR2 as LQKENI. The CDR3 region is CASSTGTGSYEQYF. The CDR3 DNA reads TGTGCCAGCTCGACCGGGACAGGCTCCTACGAGCAGTACTTC. The whole variable domain, remainder taken from reference TRBV18 and TRBJ2-7, is NAGVMQNPRHLVRRRGQEARLRCSPMKGHSHVYWYRQLPEEGLKFMVYLQKENIIDESGMPKERFSAEFPKEGPSILRIQQVVRGDSAAYFCASSTGTGSYEQYFGPGTRLTVT.

This clonotype has a handful of counts. CDR3 residues: CASSPRGGGEQYF. As DNA, the CDR3 is TGTGCCAGCAGTCCCCGGGGCGGGGGCGAGCAGTACTTC. The rearrangement uses TRBV27 and TRBJ2-7; TRBD2 matches 7 bases. The V gene's germline CDR1 is MNHEY and CDR2 SMNVEV (reference sequence). J gave up 6 bases and V 5 bases, and 7 bases lay outside the gene matches. The length of the CDR3 is 13 residues.